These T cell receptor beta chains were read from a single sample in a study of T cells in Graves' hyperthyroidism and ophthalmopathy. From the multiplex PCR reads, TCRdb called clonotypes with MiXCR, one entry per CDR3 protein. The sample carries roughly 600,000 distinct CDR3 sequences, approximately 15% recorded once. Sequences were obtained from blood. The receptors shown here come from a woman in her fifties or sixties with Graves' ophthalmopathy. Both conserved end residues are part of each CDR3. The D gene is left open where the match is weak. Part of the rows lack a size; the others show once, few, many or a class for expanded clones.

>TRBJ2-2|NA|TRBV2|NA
CASRWGELFF
TGTGCCAGCAGGTGGGGGGAGCTGTTTTTT
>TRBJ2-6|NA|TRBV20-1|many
CSAVRSGANVLTF
TGCAGTGCTGTTCGATCTGGGGCCAACGTCCTGACTTTC
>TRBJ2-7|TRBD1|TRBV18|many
CASSPGTGVHEQYF
TGTGCCAGCTCGCCAGGGACAGGGGTTCACGAGCAGTACTTC
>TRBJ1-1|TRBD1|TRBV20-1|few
CSAPDRGPMNTEAFF
TGCAGTGCACCCGACAGGGGGCCGATGAACACTGAAGCTTTCTTT
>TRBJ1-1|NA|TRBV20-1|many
CSAGRQDLNTEAFF
TGCAGTGCGGGCAGGCAGGACCTGAACACTGAAGCTTTCTTT
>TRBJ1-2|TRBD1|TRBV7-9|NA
CASDRGVGGYTF
TGTGCCAGCGACAGGGGCGTGGGTGGCTACACCTTC
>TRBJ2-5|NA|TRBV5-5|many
CASSLSGPGETQYF
TGTGCCAGCAGCTTGTCAGGTCCAGGGGAGACCCAGTACTTC
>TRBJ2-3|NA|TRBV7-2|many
CASSWVADTQYF
TGTGCCAGCAGCTGGGTTGCAGATACGCAGTATTTT
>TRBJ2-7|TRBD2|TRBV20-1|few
CSASKLAGVRYEQYF
TGCAGTGCCAGCAAACTAGCGGGAGTTAGATACGAGCAGTACTTC
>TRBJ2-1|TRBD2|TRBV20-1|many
CSALTSGIGNEQFF
TGCAGTGCTCTGACTAGCGGGATAGGCAATGAGCAGTTCTTC
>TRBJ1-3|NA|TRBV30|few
CAWGGFGNTIYF
TGTGCCTGGGGCGGTTTCGGAAACACCATATATTTT
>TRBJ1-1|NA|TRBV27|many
CASSFGTLRDTEAFF
TGTGCCAGCAGTTTTGGGACTTTGAGGGACACTGAAGCTTTCTTT
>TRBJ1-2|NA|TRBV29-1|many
CSVEGSYGYTF
TGCAGCGTTGAGGGATCCTATGGCTACACCTTC
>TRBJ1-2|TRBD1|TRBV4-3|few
CASSQEGTGGAGYTF
TGCGCCAGCAGCCAAGAAGGGACAGGGGGCGCGGGCTACACCTTC
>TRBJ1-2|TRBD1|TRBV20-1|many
CSANGQDPGYTF
TGCAGTGCCAATGGACAGGATCCTGGCTACACCTTC
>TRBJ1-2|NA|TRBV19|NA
CASSTPDGTYGYTF
TGTGCCAGTAGTACCCCGGACGGGACCTATGGCTACACCTTC
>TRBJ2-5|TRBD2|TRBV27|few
CASRELGLAGQETQYF
TGTGCCAGCAGAGAGCTAGGACTAGCGGGGCAAGAGACCCAGTACTTC
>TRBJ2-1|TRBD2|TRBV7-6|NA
CASSSEGLANNEQFF
TGTGCCAGCAGCTCCGAGGGACTAGCAAACAATGAGCAGTTCTTC
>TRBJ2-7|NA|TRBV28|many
CASSSPPYEQYF
TGTGCCAGCAGTTCACCTCCCTACGAGCAGTACTTC